The 27 T cell receptor beta chains listed next were all sequenced from one sample in a study of cytomegalovirus exposure and HLA in healthy donors. PCR involved 60 Vbeta and 13 Jbeta primers. Assay used: immunoSEQ multiplex PCR; TCRdb lists only in-frame clones, some missing. Here the sample spans about 180,000 clones, around three quarters being singletons. Sequenced input: PBMCs. The receptors here all came from a man aged 35 to 55 in good health and CMV-seronegative.

A few counts support this clone. This CDR3 reads CAITPGQSTDTQYF. Written as DNA, the CDR3 is TGTGCCATCACTCCGGGACAGAGCACAGATACGCAGTATTTT. V gene TRBV10-3 combines with J gene TRBJ2-3, with 7 positions matching TRBD1. Trimming removed 7 bases from V and 0 bases from J; junction bases left unmatched: 4. Germline CDR1 ENHRY, CDR2 SYGVKD. This CDR3 spans 14 amino acids.

This clone appeared once. CDR3 residues: CASSQDSRSNNEQFF. DNA of the CDR3: TGCGCCAGCAGCCAAGATTCGCGGAGTAATAATGAGCAGTTCTTC. V is TRBV4-3 and J is TRBJ2-1, with D unresolved. V gave up 0 bases and J gave up 7 bases, with 13 bases separating them. CDR3 size: 15 residues. Per germline, CDR1 LGHNA and CDR2 YSLEER.

This chain uses TRBV5-1 with TRBJ1-1; TRBD1 is a possible D gene (5 bases). CDR1 and CDR2 from the germline V gene are SGHRS and YFSETQ. The length of the CDR3 is 12 residues. Between the trimmed V and J ends, which lost 3 bases and 5 bases, there was a span of 8 bases. CDR3 region: CASSWGETEAFF. CDR3 DNA: TGCGCCAGCAGCTGGGGGGAGACTGAAGCTTTCTTT.

This clone was seen only a few times. V gene TRBV4-1 combines with J gene TRBJ1-2; D remains ambiguous. Trimming cost V 0 bases and J 5 bases, with 13 bases left between them. Germline V gene sequence: CDR1 MGHRA, CDR2 YSYEKL. CDR3 length: 15 residues. As DNA, the CDR3 is TGCGCCAGCAGCCAAGAGACCCTACAGCAGTATGGCTACACCTTC. Its translation: CASSQETLQQYGYTF.

The chain employs TRBV27 and TRBJ1-5; no reliable D call. Germline lookup yields CDR1 MNHEY and CDR2 SMNVEV (reference sequence). This CDR3 is 13 amino acids long. V lost 5 bases and J lost 5, with 10 bases in between. CDR3 in amino acids: CASSPLEDQPQHF. The CDR3, as DNA: TGTGCCAGCAGTCCCCTCGAGGATCAGCCCCAGCATTTT.

The chain uses TRBV10-3 and TRBJ2-5, with 7 bases identical to TRBD1. This CDR3 has 14 amino acids. Germline V CDR1 and CDR2: ENHRY, SYGVKD. V lost 0 bases and J lost 5; bases outside the gene matches: 3. CDR3 sequence reads: CAISESIQGETQYF. CDR3 bases: TGTGCCATCAGTGAGTCGATACAGGGGGAGACCCAGTACTTC.

The rearrangement joins TRBV7-6 to TRBJ1-4, with D possibly being TRBD1 (6 bases). The V and J ends lost 5 bases and 3 bases respectively, with 13 bases between them. Germline CDR1 reads SGHVS; CDR2 reads FNYEAQ. The CDR3 runs 15 residues. CDR3 amino acids: CASSNTGSANEKLFF. In DNA, the CDR3 is TGTGCCAGCAGCAACACAGGGTCGGCTAATGAAAAACTGTTTTTT.

CDR3 DNA sequence: TGTGCCACCAGCAGAGATCCGGGTCGCCAAGAGACCCAGTACTTC. It is translated as CATSRDPGRQETQYF. The V call is TRBV15, the J call TRBJ2-5; D unclear. Germline V gene lookup returns CDR1 LNHNV and CDR2 YYDKDF (reference sequence). This CDR3 contains 15 residues. Trimming took off 0 bases at V and 1 base at J, with 9 bases between the two ends. Using reference TRBV15 and TRBJ2-5 for the parts outside the CDR3, the full variable domain is DAMVIQNPRYQVTQFGKPVTLSCSQTLNHNVMYWYQQKSSQAPKLLFHYYDKDFNNEADTPDNFQSRRPNTSFCFLDIRSPGLGDTAMYLCATSRDPGRQETQYFGPGTRLLVL.

The chain is built from TRBV7-9 and TRBJ1-4, with 7 bases aligning to TRBD1. V dropped 5 bases and J dropped 5; count of bases not matched to a gene: 11. Germline V lookup: CDR1 SEHNR, CDR2 FQNEAQ (reference sequence). This CDR3 has 16 amino acids. CDR3 nucleotides: TGTGCCAGCAGCGGCGGCGAGGACAGGAGGAATGAAAAACTGTTTTTT. It yields the protein CASSGGEDRRNEKLFF.

The genes are TRBV6-5 and TRBJ1-6; 9 bases are a match to TRBD1. The CDR3 contains 14 residues. Per germline, CDR1 MNHEY and CDR2 SVGAGI. V shed 6 bases, J shed 9 bases, and the junction held 6 bases outside the gene matches. CDR3 sequence (DNA): TGTGCCAGCAGATCTACAGGGGGCGCTTCACCCCTCCACTTT. It codes for CASRSTGGASPLHF.

In its sample, this clone was seen a few times. V gene TRBV4-3 combines with J gene TRBJ2-7, with D hard to call. V was cut by 0 bases and J by 0 bases, with 9 bases left in between. The V gene's germline CDR1 is LGHNA and CDR2 YSLEER. The length of the CDR3 is 15 residues. This CDR3 is CASSQEYFSSYEQYF. The CDR3 DNA is TGCGCCAGCAGCCAAGAATACTTTAGCTCCTACGAGCAGTACTTC.

About this clone: One junction end does not reproduce the germline sequence, and a read error may be involved. The chain is built from TRBV7-9 and TRBJ1-2; TRBD1 might be the D (5 bases). Germline CDR1 SEHNR, CDR2 FQNEAQ (reference sequence). The CDR3 consists of 16 residues. The CDR3, as DNA: TGTTCCAGCAGCTTAGAGGGGTCCGGGGGTCGAAATGGCTACACCTTC. Protein sequence: CSSSLEGSGGRNGYTF.

This clone was picked up a small number of times. Other DNA sequences in the same sample also yield this CDR3. The chain combines TRBV7-9 with TRBJ1-5; D is ambiguous. The CDR3 runs 14 residues. Deletions cut 2 bases from V and 0 bases from J, with 5 bases between. CDR1 is SEHNR, CDR2 FQNEAQ, per germline (reference sequence). The CDR3 bases are TGTGCCAGCAGCTTACGCAGTAGCAATCAGCCCCAGCATTTT. This translates into CASSLRSSNQPQHF.

The V and J genes are TRBV11-2 and TRBJ1-2, with 7 bases aligning to TRBD1. V was clipped by 5 bases and J by 4 bases; unmatched bases: 10. The CDR3 is 15 residues long. Germline V CDR1 and CDR2: SGHAT, FQNNGV. CDR3 bases: TGTGCCAGCAGCCGAAGCCTGGCAGGGGGCTATGGCTACACCTTC. Translation: CASSRSLAGGYGYTF.

The chain carries TRBV7-2 and TRBJ2-1; TRBD1 is a possible D gene (6 bases). Germline CDR1 SGHTA, CDR2 FQGNSA. The CDR3 contains 17 residues. V lost 0 bases and J 3 bases, leaving 15 bases between the germline ends. CDR3 in DNA: TGTGCCAGCAGCTTAGCCGGGACACCCGGATTCTACAATGAGCAGTTCTTC. Amino acids: CASSLAGTPGFYNEQFF.

The chain couples TRBV7-9 to TRBJ2-7; D possibly corresponds to TRBD1 (5 bases). CDR1 and CDR2 (germline): SEHNR, FQNEAQ (reference sequence). CDR3 length: 18 residues. V shed 2 bases and J shed 5 bases, with 25 bases lying between them. Written as DNA, the CDR3 is TGTGCCAGCAGCTTATCAACCAGGGCATACTTGCCCTCTAACGAGCAGTACTTC. It translates to CASSLSTRAYLPSNEQYF.

The chain uses TRBV29-1 and TRBJ2-1, with TRBD2 matching 14 bases. The CDR3 contains 13 residues. J was trimmed by 9 bases and V by 7 bases; bases with no gene match: 5. Per the germline V gene, CDR1 is SQVTM and CDR2 is ANQGSEA. DNA for the CDR3: TGCAGCGCCGGACTAGCGGGAGGAAGTGAGCAGTTCTTC. Its translation: CSAGLAGGSEQFF.

J is TRBJ2-7 and V is TRBV2; maybe TRBD1 (6 bases). The CDR3 spans 15 residues. V was shortened by 3 bases and J by 0 bases, with 12 bases between the two germline ends. Looked up from germline, CDR1 is SNHLY and CDR2 is FYNNEI. The CDR3 region has the DNA TGTGCCAGCAGTGATTGGGGGCGTAGCTCCTACGAGCAGTACTTC. Translated, it gives CASSDWGRSSYEQYF. The full variable domain, rest sourced from reference TRBV2 and TRBJ2-7, is EPEVTQTPSHQVTQMGQEVILRCVPISNHLYFYWYRQILGQKVEFLVSFYNNEISEKSEIFDDQFSVERPDGSNFTLKIRSTKLEDSAMYFCASSDWGRSSYEQYFGPGTRLTVT.

The genes are TRBV15 and TRBJ2-5; D uncertain. With 0 bases removed from V and 4 bases from J, the gap between germline ends came to 18 bases. The CDR3 has 17 amino acids. The germline CDR1 and CDR2 sequences are LNHNV and YYDKDF (reference sequence). Here the CDR3 reads CATSRDPSAVRGETQYF. The CDR3 DNA reads as TGTGCCACCAGCAGAGATCCTTCGGCGGTTCGTGGAGAGACCCAGTACTTC.

The rearrangement links TRBV4-1 to TRBJ2-5; a weak D match, TRBD1 (5 bases). This CDR3 has 13 residues. With 2 bases removed from V and 5 bases from J, the gap between germline ends came to 9 bases. CDR1 is MGHRA, CDR2 YSYEKL, per germline. CDR3 in DNA: TGCGCCAGCAGCCAACAGGGTTGGGAGACCCAGTACTTC. Encoded protein: CASSQQGWETQYF.

The chain uses TRBV13 and TRBJ2-5, with 15 bases identical to TRBD2. The V gene's germline CDR1 is PRHDT and CDR2 FYEKMQ (reference sequence). V was pared by 6 bases and J by 1 base, with 9 bases of the junction left unmatched. This CDR3 region has 18 residues. In DNA, the CDR3 is TGTGCCAGCAGTCTTGGGACTAGCGGGAGGTTGCGCCAAGAGACCCAGTACTTC. It encodes CASSLGTSGRLRQETQYF.

The chain is built from TRBV10-2 and TRBJ1-1; unclear D gene. The CDR3 runs 13 residues. V shed 4 bases and J shed 5 bases, with 11 bases lying between them. The germline V gene encodes CDR1 WSHSY and CDR2 SAAADI. The CDR3 nucleotides are TGCGCCAGCAGTGTATCTCCCGTAACTGAAGCTTTCTTT. Its translation is CASSVSPVTEAFF.

V and J are TRBV11-3 and TRBJ1-1; D possibly corresponds to TRBD1 (5 bases). With 5 bases removed from V and 0 bases from J, the gap between germline ends came to 16 bases. Germline V gives CDR1 SGHNT, CDR2 YENEEA. The CDR3 contains 16 residues. Here the CDR3 reads CASSGNRQILNTEAFF. In DNA, the CDR3 is TGTGCCAGCAGCGGTAACCGACAGATTTTGAACACTGAAGCTTTCTTT.

The chain has TRBV5-6 and TRBJ2-1; D gene uncertain. The CDR3 is made up of 16 amino acids. Per germline, CDR1 SGHDT and CDR2 YYEEEE. Trimming pared 3 bases from V and 0 bases from J, leaving 13 bases between. CDR3 nucleotide sequence: TGTGCCAGCAGCTCTATTCTCAAAAGCTCCTACAATGAGCAGTTCTTC. Amino acid sequence: CASSSILKSSYNEQFF.

The chain links TRBV27 to TRBJ2-1; 8 nucleotides align to TRBD2. The V gene end was trimmed by 8 bases and the J gene end by 8 bases; junction bases not matched to a gene: 8. The CDR3 runs to 13 residues. Germline V gene lookup returns CDR1 MNHEY and CDR2 SMNVEV (reference sequence). In DNA form, the CDR3 reads TGTGCCAGCGCTTGGTCTAGCGGGTATGAGCAGTTCTTC. Protein product: CASAWSSGYEQFF.

The chain has TRBV25-1 and TRBJ2-2, with 7 bases matching TRBD2. From germline, CDR1 is MGHDK and CDR2 SYGVNS. Losses at the gene ends were 0 bases for V and 11 bases for J; bases not matched to a gene: 9. CDR3 length equals 15 residues. The CDR3 spells CASSEYRTRREELFF. The CDR3 DNA sequence: TGTGCCAGCAGTGAATATAGGACTAGACGGGAAGAGCTGTTTTTT.

The rearrangement links TRBV5-4 to TRBJ1-1; 8 positions match TRBD1. Germline V gene sequence: CDR1 SGHNT, CDR2 YYREEE (reference sequence). The CDR3 loop spans 14 amino acids. The ends lost 5 bases at V and 1 base at J; junction bases unmatched: 4. The CDR3 sequence is CASSKGTGNTEAFF. The CDR3 nucleotides are TGTGCCAGCAGTAAAGGGACAGGGAACACTGAAGCTTTCTTT.